Listed here are 20 T cell receptor beta chains from one sample, sequenced in a study of OX40 agonist ivuxolimab in advanced cancers. Sequencing used immunoSEQ multiplex PCR; TCRdb keeps in-frame clones, though not all of them. The sample records about 110,000 clones, roughly nine tenths being singletons. The starting material was CD4+ or CD8+ T cells sorted from blood, obtained in a trial of the OX40 agonist ivuxolimab. Receptor source: an adult with an advanced solid tumor such as melanoma, head and neck, liver or kidney cancer.

This chain connects TRBV5-1 to TRBJ1-2, with no clear D. Trimming cost V 4 bases and J 6 bases, with 19 bases left between them. This CDR3 spans 15 amino acids. CDR1 is SGHRS, CDR2 YFSETQ, per germline. CDR3: CASSPRGEMRDGYTF. In DNA, the CDR3 is TGCGCCAGCAGCCCACGCGGGGAGATGAGGGATGGCTACACCTTC.

V gene TRBV7-2 combines with J gene TRBJ2-5; possibly TRBD1 or TRBD2 for D (5 bases each). The V end was cut by 4 bases, the J end by 3 bases, with 12 bases between. The CDR3 sequence is 14 residues long. Germline CDR1 reads SGHTA; CDR2 reads FQGNSA. Written as DNA, the CDR3 is TGTGCCAGCAGCTCGGGACCGTTCAAAGAGACCCAGTACTTC. The encoded protein is CASSSGPFKETQYF.

This clone was observed a few times. The chain is built from TRBV7-2 and TRBJ1-2, with no clear D. Per the germline V gene, CDR1 is SGHTA and CDR2 is FQGNSA. The CDR3 extends over 13 amino acids. Trimming cost V 3 bases and J 2 bases, with 7 bases left between them. The CDR3, as DNA: TGTGCCAGCAGCTTCGACTCAAACTATGGCTACACCTTC. Its protein is CASSFDSNYGYTF.

The V gene is TRBV7-2, the J gene TRBJ1-6; the D gene is possibly TRBD1 (6 bases). V lost 3 bases and J 8 bases, leaving 8 bases between the germline ends. The CDR3 runs 13 residues. The germline V gene encodes CDR1 SGHTA and CDR2 FQGNSA. CDR3 DNA: TGTGCCAGCAGCTTCTACAGGGATTCACCCCTCCACTTT. Its translation is CASSFYRDSPLHF.

The gene calls are TRBV5-4 and TRBJ2-3; possible D gene TRBD2, 5 bases. V lost 1 base, J lost 0 bases, and 15 bases lay in between. Germline CDR1 SGHNT, CDR2 YYREEE (reference sequence). The CDR3 covers 17 residues. The CDR3 nucleotides read TGTGCCAGCAGCTTGTACCCCCCGGGGTCTAGCACAGATACGCAGTATTTT. It yields the protein CASSLYPPGSSTDTQYF.

V usage is TRBV11-2 and J usage is TRBJ2-7; D unclear. Germline V CDR1 and CDR2: SGHAT, FQNNGV. This CDR3 comprises 13 residues. Trimming pared 3 bases from V and 3 bases from J, leaving 9 bases between. The CDR3 spells CASSLNTYYEQYF. CDR3 DNA sequence: TGTGCCAGCAGCTTGAACACCTACTACGAGCAGTACTTC.

This chain joins TRBV7-8 and TRBJ1-5; a possible D gene is TRBD1 (5 bases). Germline-derived CDR1 and CDR2 are SGHVS and FQNEAQ. The length of the CDR3 is 14 residues. The V end lost 1 base, the J end lost 6 bases, and 10 bases lay between the germline ends. Written as DNA, the CDR3 is TGTGCCAGCAGCTTAGGAGGGAGGGGTCAGCCCCAGCATTTT. It yields the protein CASSLGGRGQPQHF.

V is TRBV6-6 and J is TRBJ2-2; 7 nucleotides line up with TRBD1. V was clipped by 6 bases and J by 7 bases; unmatched bases: 8. CDR3 length: 14 amino acids. Germline values: CDR1 MNHNY, CDR2 SVGAGI (reference sequence). CDR3 loop: CASRGRGGGGELFF. The CDR3 DNA follows: TGTGCCAGCAGGGGCAGAGGGGGCGGCGGGGAGCTGTTTTTT.

The chain carries TRBV6-5 and TRBJ2-7, with 7 bases aligning to TRBD1. From germline, CDR1 is MNHEY and CDR2 SVGAGI. V shed 7 bases, J shed 2 bases, and the junction held 8 bases outside the gene matches. The CDR3 consists of 14 residues. CDR3 sequence (DNA): TGTGCCAGCACCCGGCGGCAGGGGGCCTACGAGCAGTACTTC. Protein: CASTRRQGAYEQYF.

The CDR3 DNA follows: TGTGCCAGCAGCTCACAACCAACGACAGGGAGGCAAGAGACCCAGTACTTC. Residues: CASSSQPTTGRQETQYF. The rearrangement uses TRBV14 and TRBJ2-5, with D maybe TRBD1 (7 bases). The germline V and J ends were trimmed by 5 bases and 2 bases, with 21 bases remaining between them. CDR1 is SGHDN and CDR2 is FVKESK in the germline V gene. The CDR3 is 17 amino acids. Supplemented by reference TRBV14 and TRBJ2-5, the full variable domain reads EAGVTQFPSHSVIEKGQTVTLRCDPISGHDNLYWYRRVMGKEIKFLLHFVKESKQDESGMPNNRFLAERTGGTYSTLKVQPAELEDSGVYFCASSSQPTTGRQETQYFGPGTRLLVL.

The chain joins TRBV19 to TRBJ1-1, with D unresolved. CDR1 is LNHDA, CDR2 SQIVND, per germline (reference sequence). This CDR3 has 13 amino acids. The ends were cut back, 6 bases at V and 1 base at J, with 9 bases in the middle. The CDR3 protein is CASSPKGNTEAFF. CDR3 nucleotides: TGTGCCAGTAGCCCGAAGGGGAACACTGAAGCTTTCTTT.

This sequence joins TRBV5-1 and TRBJ2-5; possibly TRBD1 for D (5 bases). The CDR3 is 13 amino acids. Looked up from germline, CDR1 is SGHRS and CDR2 is YFSETQ. The V end lost 0 bases, the J end lost 4 bases, and 7 bases lay between the germline ends. CDR3 sequence (DNA): TGCGCCAGCAGCTTGGCAGGGCCAGAGACCCAGTACTTC. It codes for CASSLAGPETQYF.

This clone showed up just a few times. This chain links TRBV2 with TRBJ1-1; TRBD1 matches at 7 bases. Losses at the gene ends were 8 bases for V and 0 bases for J; bases not matched to a gene: 6. The CDR3 runs to 14 residues. Germline loops: CDR1 SNHLY, CDR2 FYNNEI. CDR3 nucleotides: TGTGCCAGCGGGAGACAGGGCGTGAACACTGAAGCTTTCTTT. Protein: CASGRQGVNTEAFF.

This chain joins TRBV30 and TRBJ2-3; 7 positions agree with TRBD2. Germline CDR1 GTSNPN, CDR2 SVGIG (reference sequence). The CDR3 has 14 amino acids. The J segment lost 6 bases and the V segment lost 0 bases, leaving 6 bases of the junction unmatched. CDR3 DNA: TGTGCCTGGAGTGTACTTGGCGGGGGTGATACGCAGTATTTT. Protein sequence: CAWSVLGGGDTQYF.

This clone has a handful of counts. The chain has TRBV28 and TRBJ1-1, with D possibly TRBD1 on 6 matching bases. There are 12 residues in the CDR3. Trimming removed 11 bases from V and 3 bases from J, with 13 bases in between. Germline V gene lookup returns CDR1 MDHEN and CDR2 SYDVKM. CDR3 in amino acids: CAHRTVDTEAFF. CDR3 sequence (DNA): TGTGCCCATCGGACAGTAGACACTGAAGCTTTCTTT.

V gene TRBV7-2 combines with J gene TRBJ2-5, with no clear D. The CDR3 length is 13 residues. The germline gives CDR1 SGHTA, CDR2 FQGNSA. CDR3 nucleotide sequence: TGTGCTAGCTCCGGTGGCCAGCAAGAGACCCAGTACTTC. This sequence encodes CASSGGQQETQYF.

This clone was detected only once. The rearrangement uses TRBV11-2 and TRBJ1-4; perhaps TRBD1 as D (6 bases). The CDR3 length is 15 residues. From germline, CDR1 is SGHAT and CDR2 FQNNGV. V lost 5 bases, J lost 5 bases, and 15 bases lay in between. CDR3 bases: TGTGCCAGCAGCGAGAGGGGGGGAGGGAATGAAAAACTGTTTTTT. This translates into CASSERGGGNEKLFF.

V and J are TRBV7-2 and TRBJ2-7; 8 bases fit TRBD2. The V segment lost 5 bases and the J segment 7 bases; nucleotides outside the gene matches: 13. The V gene's germline CDR1 is SGHTA and CDR2 FQGNSA. The CDR3 runs 15 residues. The CDR3: CASSPGGGGLVEQYF. CDR3 in DNA: TGTGCCAGCAGCCCTGGGGGCGGGGGGCTTGTAGAGCAGTACTTC.

The V and J genes are TRBV10-1 and TRBJ2-3; the match to TRBD2 covers 8 bases. V was pared by 0 bases and J by 9 bases, with 5 bases of the junction left unmatched. Germline lookup yields CDR1 WNHNN and CDR2 SYGVQD (reference sequence). The CDR3 runs to 14 residues. Here the CDR3 reads CASSESLGGATQYF. The DNA for the CDR3 is TGCGCCAGCAGTGAGTCGCTCGGGGGGGCAACGCAGTATTTT.

The chain recombines TRBV28 with TRBJ1-2, with unresolved D. V was trimmed by 10 bases and J by 7 bases, leaving 13 bases between them. Germline V gives CDR1 MDHEN, CDR2 SYDVKM. The CDR3 totals 11 residues. CDR3 coding DNA: TGTGCCATCTCCGGGGAGACTGGCTACACCTTC. It yields the protein CAISGETGYTF.